The source of this TCR beta chain is a study of T cell responses to AZD1222 COVID-19 vaccine. Study-wide results and limits: Mostly white British, mostly female donors; authors suggested clonal diversity may be underestimated. Two AZD1222 doses significantly raised spike-specific TCR breadth and depth over controls. The span of vaccine-associated CD4 TCRs extended across spike, with dominance at 160-218 and 743-854. Seropositive status at baseline applied to only a handful of AZD1222 recipients.

A remark on this clone: Its cognate antigen is unknown.

CDR1 and CDR2 from the germline V gene are PRHDT and FYEKMQ (reference sequence). The CDR3 spans 16 residues. Trimming took 2 bases from V and 6 from J, leaving 19 bases between them. Sequencing used immunoSEQ multiplex PCR; TCRdb keeps in-frame clones, though not all of them. The sample includes some 130,000 clones, roughly 90% seen only once; the top ten take under 2.5%. The origin of this receptor is an adult in good health. The material sequenced was peripheral blood, taken on day 0 of AZD1222 vaccination. The gene calls are TRBV13 and TRBJ1-2, with D tentatively TRBD1 (5 bases). CDR3 amino acids: CASSLRAIRGEDGYTF. In DNA, the CDR3 is TGTGCCAGCAGCTTACGGGCCATAAGGGGTGAGGATGGCTACACCTTC.